Below, 22 T cell receptor beta chains from the same sample are listed, as sequenced in a study of blood T cell repertoires in COVID-19. Clones were read by immunoSEQ multiplex PCR, and TCRdb kept only the in-frame ones, dropping some. The sample yields tens of thousands of clones, around 82% seen once. Specimen: peripheral blood. These receptors were collected from a human donor in a cohort sampled during active COVID-19.

The rearrangement uses TRBV6-4 and TRBJ2-7; TRBD1 matches 7 bases. Per germline, CDR1 MRHNA and CDR2 SNTAGT. Trimming cost V 6 bases and J 3 bases; bases outside gene matches: 8. The CDR3 covers 14 residues. In nucleotides, the CDR3 is TGTGCCAGCAGCTTGACAGGGATTTACTACGAGCAGTACTTC. This gives the protein CASSLTGIYYEQYF.

This clone has more than one count but fewer than ten. The CDR3 protein is CASSEGEREYNEQFF. The CDR3 DNA reads as TGTGCCAGCAGTGAAGGAGAGCGGGAATACAATGAGCAGTTCTTC. V usage is TRBV2 and J usage is TRBJ2-1, with 7 bases lining up with TRBD2. Trimming at V came to 1 base and at J to 4 bases, leaving 4 bases not matched to a gene. CDR1 is SNHLY and CDR2 is FYNNEI in the germline V gene. The CDR3 contains 15 residues.

This chain connects TRBV18 to TRBJ2-3, with no clear D. Germline V lookup: CDR1 KGHSH, CDR2 LQKENI. The CDR3 is 13 amino acids. V gave up 4 bases and J gave up 6 bases, with 11 bases separating them. The chain's CDR3 is CASSHSAVDTQYF. CDR3 coding DNA: TGTGCCAGCTCACATTCGGCGGTGGATACGCAGTATTTT. The whole variable domain, remainder taken from reference TRBV18 and TRBJ2-3, is NAGVMQNPRHLVRRRGQEARLRCSPMKGHSHVYWYRQLPEEGLKFMVYLQKENIIDESGMPKERFSAEFPKEGPSILRIQQVVRGDSAAYFCASSHSAVDTQYFGPGTRLTVL.

This clone was detected a few times. V gene TRBV28 combines with J gene TRBJ1-2; D unresolved. V was pared by 4 bases and J by 4 bases, with 16 bases between. This CDR3 is 15 amino acids long. Germline CDR1 and CDR2: MDHEN and SYDVKM. In nucleotides, the CDR3 is TGTGCCAGCAGTTCTCCATGGGGAGGACGCTATGGCTACACCTTC. Amino acid sequence: CASSSPWGGRYGYTF.

The gene calls are TRBV7-8 and TRBJ2-7; TRBD2 might be the D (7 bases). Germline loops: CDR1 SGHVS, CDR2 FQNEAQ. Deletions cut 5 bases from V and 4 bases from J, with 15 bases between. The length of the CDR3 is 14 residues. For the CDR3, the DNA is TGTGCCAGCAGCCCCCCGGGGGGCGGTTACGAGCAGTACTTC. This sequence encodes CASSPPGGGYEQYF.

V gene TRBV5-4 combines with J gene TRBJ2-7, with TRBD1 matching over 9 bases. This CDR3 has 14 amino acids. CDR1 and CDR2 (germline): SGHNT, YYREEE (reference sequence). V shed 4 bases and J 4 bases; nucleotides not matched to a gene: 6. The CDR3 DNA sequence: TGTGCCAGCAGCCCGGCGGGACAGGGTTACGAGCAGTACTTC. The encoded protein is CASSPAGQGYEQYF.

J is TRBJ2-2 and V is TRBV18; TRBD1 might be the D (5 bases). CDR1 is KGHSH, CDR2 LQKENI, per germline. V lost 6 bases and J lost 7, with 12 bases in between. This CDR3 spans 13 amino acids. The CDR3 protein is CASSTVRVGELFF. CDR3 in DNA: TGTGCCAGCTCGACGGTCAGGGTCGGGGAGCTGTTTTTT.

This chain links TRBV5-1 with TRBJ2-3; 8 nucleotides line up with TRBD1. The CDR3 has 12 residues. J lost 9 bases, V lost 5 bases, and 5 bases had no gene match. CDR1 SGHRS and CDR2 YFSETQ come from the germline V gene. CDR3 amino acids: CASSFDRGTQYF. The CDR3 nucleotides are TGCGCCAGCAGTTTCGACAGGGGAACGCAGTATTTT.

Only a few counts were recorded for this clone. It is unclear where the CDR3 begins or ends on the DNA, so no DNA is shown, and the CDR3 is as TCRdb lists it. The chain joins TRBV9 to TRBJ2-7; TRBD2 reflects the table's D call only, with no check against the DNA. CDR1 and CDR2 from the germline V gene are SGDLS and YYNGEE. The CDR3 adds up to 14 amino acids, both ends counted. The CDR3 spells CASSTSVSSYEQYF.

The V call is TRBV3-1 (or the pseudogene TRBV3-2), the J call TRBJ1-1; no reliable D call. Germline V gene sequence: CDR1 LGHDT, CDR2 YNNKEL (reference sequence). V lost 3 bases, J lost 4 bases, and 12 bases lay in between. The length of the CDR3 is 14 residues. In DNA, the CDR3 is TGTGCCAGCAGCCATAGTCTCAGAGGCACTGAAGCTTTCTTT. Protein: CASSHSLRGTEAFF.

This chain connects TRBV5-6 to TRBJ2-7, with a possible D match to TRBD1 (6 bases). Germline CDR1 and CDR2: SGHDT and YYEEEE. The CDR3 loop spans 14 amino acids. Trimming cost V 0 bases and J 7 bases, with 14 bases left between them. DNA for the CDR3: TGTGCCAGCAGCTTGGGTCAGGGGTTGCGTGAGCAGTACTTC. Protein: CASSLGQGLREQYF.

V is TRBV5-1 and J is TRBJ2-3; 7 bases line up with TRBD1. The CDR3 spans 15 residues. Germline V gene sequence: CDR1 SGHRS, CDR2 YFSETQ. The V segment lost 4 bases and the J segment 2 bases; nucleotides outside the gene matches: 7. CDR3 DNA: TGCGCCAGCAGCCTACAGGGGAAGCCCACAGATACGCAGTATTTT. Residues: CASSLQGKPTDTQYF.

V and J are TRBV5-4 and TRBJ2-2, with TRBD1 identical over 8 bases. The J segment lost 0 bases and the V segment lost 4 bases, leaving 8 bases of the junction unmatched. The CDR3 has 17 amino acids. CDR1 is SGHNT and CDR2 is YYREEE in the germline V gene (reference sequence). CDR3 loop: CASSPTSDRANTGELFF. The DNA of the CDR3 is TGTGCCAGCAGCCCTACGTCGGACAGGGCGAACACCGGGGAGCTGTTTTTT.

In its sample, this clone was seen once. This chain links TRBV19 with TRBJ1-2; D might be TRBD1 (5 bases). Per germline, CDR1 LNHDA and CDR2 SQIVND (reference sequence). The CDR3 length is 11 residues. The V end was cut by 2 bases, the J end by 8 bases, with 6 bases between. The CDR3 sequence: CASSIQGGYTF. The CDR3, as DNA: TGTGCCAGTAGTATACAGGGCGGCTACACCTTC.

The gene calls are TRBV6-5 and TRBJ2-1; the match to TRBD1 covers 8 bases. J gave up 2 bases and V 4 bases, and 7 bases lay outside the gene matches. Germline CDR1 is MNHEY and CDR2 is SVGAGI. The CDR3 consists of 16 residues. In DNA form, the CDR3 reads TGTGCCAGCAGTTGGCAGGGGGCAGGGGCCTACAATGAGCAGTTCTTC. Translated, it gives CASSWQGAGAYNEQFF.

This rearrangement joins TRBV25-1 to TRBJ2-2; D gene uncertain. The CDR3 totals 16 residues. CDR1 and CDR2 (germline): MGHDK, SYGVNS. Trimming pared 3 bases from V and 0 bases from J, leaving 11 bases between. The CDR3 coding sequence is TGTGCCAGCAGTGATCGACTTTATTCGAACACCGGGGAGCTGTTTTTT. This encodes CASSDRLYSNTGELFF.

V and J are TRBV10-3 and TRBJ2-1; 7 bases match TRBD1. CDR1 ENHRY and CDR2 SYGVKD come from the germline V gene. V lost 6 bases and J lost 5; bases outside the gene matches: 4. This CDR3 contains 13 residues. CDR3 bases: TGTGCCATCAGACGGGACAGACACAATGAGCAGTTCTTC. Its translation: CAIRRDRHNEQFF.

This clone was counted between two and nine times. This chain joins TRBV4-1 and TRBJ1-2; 10 bases agree with TRBD1. Per germline, CDR1 MGHRA and CDR2 YSYEKL. The CDR3 length is 16 residues. Trimming removed 4 bases from V and 8 bases from J; junction bases left unmatched: 13. The CDR3 protein is CASSPSMGQGRGGYTF. DNA for the CDR3: TGCGCCAGCAGCCCCTCGATGGGACAGGGGCGCGGGGGCTACACCTTC.

The genes are TRBV18 and TRBJ2-5; 10 bases map to TRBD2. This CDR3 has 16 amino acids. CDR1 and CDR2 from the germline V gene are KGHSH and LQKENI. J lost 1 base, V lost 2 bases, and 4 bases had no gene match. The CDR3 is CASSPVVAGGQETQYF. The CDR3 DNA sequence: TGTGCCAGCTCACCAGTAGTAGCGGGGGGCCAAGAGACCCAGTACTTC. The variable domain in full, completed from reference TRBV18 and TRBJ2-5, reads NAGVMQNPRHLVRRRGQEARLRCSPMKGHSHVYWYRQLPEEGLKFMVYLQKENIIDESGMPKERFSAEFPKEGPSILRIQQVVRGDSAAYFCASSPVVAGGQETQYFGPGTRLLVL.

The chain couples TRBV5-1 to TRBJ2-1; D unresolved. The CDR3 length is 15 residues. Germline V gives CDR1 SGHRS, CDR2 YFSETQ. Between the trimmed V and J ends, which lost 3 bases and 0 bases, there was a span of 10 bases. CDR3 nucleotide sequence: TGCGCCAGCAGCTCCGCCGCGAGCTCCTACAATGAGCAGTTCTTC. It specifies CASSSAASSYNEQFF.

This clone was counted between two and nine times. As DNA, the CDR3 is TGTGCCAGCAGCTTGGGCCAGGTGCTCTACGAGCAGTACTTC. Protein product: CASSLGQVLYEQYF. V usage is TRBV11-3 and J usage is TRBJ2-7; D gene uncertain. Trimming removed 3 bases at V and 3 bases at J, with 12 bases between. CDR1 is SGHNT, CDR2 YENEEA, per germline. The CDR3 runs to 14 residues.

The rearrangement joins TRBV29-1 to TRBJ2-3, with D possibly being TRBD2 (6 bases). CDR1 is SQVTM, CDR2 ANQGSEA, per germline. V dropped 2 bases and J dropped 5 bases, with 11 bases sitting between them. The CDR3 has 13 residues. CDR3 region: CSVERAGIDTQYF. The CDR3 DNA follows: TGCAGCGTTGAAAGGGCGGGGATAGATACGCAGTATTTT.